This is a list of T cell receptor beta chains from one sample in a study of blood T cells in healthy people across ages. TCRdb redid the calling of the 5' RACE reads with MiXCR, one entry per CDR3 protein. The sample lists roughly 1,300,000 distinct CDR3 sequences, approximately 59% occurring once. Source material: blood. Every receptor here comes from a man younger than 30 in good health. Each CDR3 is given with its conserved first and last residue.

j_call | v_call | cdr3_aa
TRBJ1-1 | TRBV2 | CASSEKGQGTEAFF
TRBJ2-1 | TRBV10-3 | CAISGLAGIQSSYNEQFF
TRBJ1-4 | TRBV20-1 | CSAIDRAVGEKLFF
TRBJ2-1 | TRBV6-4 | CASSDSGTSDYNEQFF
TRBJ1-2 | TRBV20-1 | CSARYQDYGYTF
TRBJ2-7 | TRBV7-6 | CASSSGLERREQYF
TRBJ2-3 | TRBV18 | CASSQGPGTGRTDTQYF
TRBJ2-3 | TRBV7-9 | CASSSTPGLSTDTQYF
TRBJ1-5 | TRBV19 | CASSNRDQPQHF
TRBJ2-7 | TRBV5-5 | CASSPLVLYEQYF
TRBJ2-1 | TRBV5-1 | CASSFPGGGSSYNEQFF
TRBJ2-7 | TRBV29-1 | CSVAGTSGNYEQYF
TRBJ2-1 | TRBV18 | CASSPGTRPLGNEQFF
TRBJ1-4 | TRBV6-2/TRBV6-3 | CASAVPNEKLFF
TRBJ2-7 | TRBV20-1 | CSANGGLSGYEQYF
TRBJ2-1 | TRBV20-1 | CSARVVRGYNEQFF
TRBJ1-1 | TRBV20-1 | CSARTTENTEAFF
TRBJ1-1 | TRBV7-2 | CASSRDGYTEAFF
TRBJ2-3 | TRBV7-9 | CASSELRGLASDTQYF
TRBJ2-5 | TRBV13 | CASSLRLQGPETQYF
TRBJ2-5 | TRBV3-1 | CASSQDNKGRRQYF
TRBJ1-1 | TRBV29-1 | CSVEDLGTGRTEAFF
TRBJ2-1 | TRBV5-6 | CASRSGLAGGPLNEQFF
TRBJ1-6 | TRBV4-1 | CASSRPFSPLHF
TRBJ2-3 | TRBV29-1 | CSVGLVMVGDTQYF
TRBJ2-4 | TRBV10-3 | CAIGRDRGWEQYF
TRBJ1-1 | TRBV29-1 | CSVMGLSNTEAFF
TRBJ2-7 | TRBV29-1 | CSVAGPYEQYF
TRBJ2-1 | TRBV7-9 | CGSSPSYEQFF
TRBJ1-5 | TRBV20-1 | CSARRHWNSNQPQHF
TRBJ2-6 | TRBV27 | CASSSQPSGANVLTF
TRBJ2-1 | TRBV5-1 | CASSLEEMGLAIDEQFF
TRBJ2-3 | TRBV5-6 | CASSYQGTDTQYF
TRBJ2-1 | TRBV6-5 | CASSTGTSGTNEQFF
TRBJ2-1 | TRBV15 | CATSRGGGVPYNEQFF
TRBJ2-7 | TRBV29-1 | CSVVFAGSFYEQYF
TRBJ1-6 | TRBV14 | CASSQRTANSPLHF
- | TRBV20-1 | CSARVKTGIKYEQYF
- | TRBV2 | CASRPTSGGNEQYF
TRBJ1-6 | TRBV4-3 | CASSQEGQQNSPLHF
TRBJ2-3 | TRBV4-2 | CASSQTSALTDTQYF
- | TRBV2 | CASSYTQGLAEYNEQYF
TRBJ2-1 | TRBV7-2 | CASSSLAYDEQFF
TRBJ2-6 | TRBV6-2/TRBV6-3 | CASAPGANVLTF
TRBJ1-2 | TRBV7-2 | CASSLDLNYGYTF
TRBJ2-1 | TRBV5-1 | CASSATPRDTNEQFF
TRBJ1-2 | TRBV7-9 | CASSRTGDRYGYTF
TRBJ2-7 | TRBV6-2/TRBV6-3 | CASSYRPNEQYF
TRBJ2-1 | TRBV5-1 | CASSLPNPEQFF
TRBJ2-1 | TRBV20-1 | CSAREVAETSAPGDNEQFF
TRBJ2-1 | TRBV20-1 | CSARREVTGNEQFF
TRBJ2-5 | TRBV9 | CASSPRASRTSQETQYF
TRBJ2-5 | TRBV6-5 | CASSYLAGEETQYF